This note documents a single T cell receptor (beta chain) sequence. Its matching antigen is unknown. This CDR3 is built from 11 residues. V gave up 2 bases and J gave up 5 bases, with 7 bases separating them. CDR1 SQVTM and CDR2 ANQGSEA come from the germline V gene. Measured with immunoSEQ multiplex PCR; TCRdb has only the in-frame clones, and not every one. The data show 75,000 to 95,000 clones, with around four fifths seen just once and 9.4% held by the top ten. Regarding time point: blood 4 weeks post-SBRT, at nephrectomy. Treatment defined: 15 Gy SBRT to primary tumor, nephrectomy 4 weeks later. Nephrectomy followed 15 Gy stereotactic body radiation by 4 weeks. This record belongs to a study of radiation and T cells in renal cell carcinoma. Broader study findings: From baseline, blood top tumor clonotypes peaked at 2 weeks post-radiation. Without pretreatment biopsies, baseline tumor clonotype presence was undetermined.

The chain employs TRBV29-1 and TRBJ2-7; D unclear. The sequence was obtained from a man aged 50 to 59 with renal cell carcinoma. The material sequenced was blood, taken from a patient whose treatment included radiotherapy and nephrectomy. The CDR3 DNA reads TGCAGCGTTGAACAGACGGACGAGCAGTACTTC. This codes for CSVEQTDEQYF.